This T cell receptor beta chain is from a study of glioma-infiltrating T cells. Study-level points and caveats: Only very few CDR3 sequences appeared in both tissue and blood. Non-neoplastic patients had below-expected tissue-blood divergence, while all gliomas exceeded expectation.

TCR alpha and beta CDR3 regions were amplified from RNA using iRepertoire nested multiplex PCR. For one-step reverse transcription and amplification, roughly 100-400 ng of tissue mRNA or PBMC total RNA was used. TCRdb redid the calling of the multiplex PCR reads with MiXCR, one entry per CDR3 protein. The sample shows 93,000 or so distinct CDR3 sequences, around 29% of them seen only once. The CDR3 length is 13 residues. The V end was cut by 7 bases, the J end by 5 bases, with 17 bases between. Germline lookup yields CDR1 SQVTM and CDR2 ANQGSEA. A word on this clonotype: The target antigen is unknown.

The J gene is TRBJ1-2, the V gene TRBV29-1; no firm D call. Sequenced input: glioma tissue, nonneoplastic brain tissue, or PBMCs (not recorded which). The TCR sequence derives from a human donor with low-grade glioma or glioblastoma, undergoing nonglioma brain surgery, or in good health (not recorded which). CDR3 region: CSARGAGLYGYTF. In DNA, the CDR3 is TGCAGCGCTCGGGGTGCAGGCTTATATGGCTACACCTTC.